This T cell receptor beta chain was identified in a study of human T cells and chemical hapten exposure. The wider study: Recorded diagnoses among the mostly female patients were alopecia areata, totalis or universalis.

CDR3 length: 17 residues. The germline CDR1 and CDR2 sequences are MGHRA and YSYEKL. With V trimmed by 1 base and J by 6 bases, 9 bases remained unmatched. Time point here: patch test 1, 2 weeks after DPC sensitization. Treatment defined: therapeutic diphenylcyclopropenone sensitization with weekly scalp DPC. MiXCR was run by TCRdb on the RACE reads, yielding one entry per CDR3 protein. Counted here are roughly 120,000 distinct CDR3 sequences, around 10% occurring once; the ten biggest clones make up around 1.4%. The table lists this clonotype with many counts. Source: whole blood, taken in connection with sensitization to the hapten diphenylcyclopropenone (DPC). The rearrangement uses TRBV4-1 and TRBJ1-5, with 10 bases that match TRBD1. The source is a woman aged 45-65 years with alopecia areata. Some clones in this sample may be carry-over from other donors' samples. This chain's CDR3 is CASSQARDRGVRQPQHF. CDR3 nucleotides: TGCGCCAGCAGCCAAGCCCGGGACAGGGGTGTTCGTCAGCCCCAGCATTTT.